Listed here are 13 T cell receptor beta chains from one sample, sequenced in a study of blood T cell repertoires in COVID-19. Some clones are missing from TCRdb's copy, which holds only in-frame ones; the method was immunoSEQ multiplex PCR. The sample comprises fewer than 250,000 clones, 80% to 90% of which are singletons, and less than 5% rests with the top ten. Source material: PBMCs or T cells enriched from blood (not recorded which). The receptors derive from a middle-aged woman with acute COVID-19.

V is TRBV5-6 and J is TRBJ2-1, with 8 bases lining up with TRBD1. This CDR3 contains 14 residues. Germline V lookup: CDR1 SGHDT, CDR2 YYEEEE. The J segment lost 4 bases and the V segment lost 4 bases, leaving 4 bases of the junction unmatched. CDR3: CASSPGGSYNEQFF. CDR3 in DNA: TGTGCCAGCAGCCCAGGGGGCAGTTACAATGAGCAGTTCTTC.

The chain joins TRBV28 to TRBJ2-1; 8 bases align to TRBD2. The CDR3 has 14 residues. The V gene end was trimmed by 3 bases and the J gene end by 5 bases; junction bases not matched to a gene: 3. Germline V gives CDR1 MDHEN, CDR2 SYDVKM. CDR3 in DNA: TGTGCCAGCAGTTTCGGCGGGAGGAACAATGAGCAGTTCTTC. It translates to CASSFGGRNNEQFF.

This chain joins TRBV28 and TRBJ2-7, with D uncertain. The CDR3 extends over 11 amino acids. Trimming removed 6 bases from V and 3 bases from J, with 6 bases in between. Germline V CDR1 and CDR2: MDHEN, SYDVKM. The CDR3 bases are TGTGCCAGCAGCAGGAACTACGAGCAGTACTTC. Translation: CASSRNYEQYF.

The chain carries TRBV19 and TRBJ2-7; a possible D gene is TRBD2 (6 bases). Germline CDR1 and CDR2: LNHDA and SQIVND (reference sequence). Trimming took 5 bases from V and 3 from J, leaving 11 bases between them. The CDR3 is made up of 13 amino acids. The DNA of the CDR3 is TGTGCCAGTAGTGCCGGGACTGACTACGAGCAGTACTTC. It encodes CASSAGTDYEQYF.

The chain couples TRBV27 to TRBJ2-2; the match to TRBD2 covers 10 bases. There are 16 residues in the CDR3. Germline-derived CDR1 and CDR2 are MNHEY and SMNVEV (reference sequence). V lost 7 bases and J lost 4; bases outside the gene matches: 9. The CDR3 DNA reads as TGTGCCAGCATTTGGAGAGCGGGAGGGTCCACCGGGGAGCTGTTTTTT. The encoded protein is CASIWRAGGSTGELFF.

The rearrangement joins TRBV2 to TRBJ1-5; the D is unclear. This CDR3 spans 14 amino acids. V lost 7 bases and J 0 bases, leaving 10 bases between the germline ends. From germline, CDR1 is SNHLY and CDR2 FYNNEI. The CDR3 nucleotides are TGTGCCAGCACCTCGTCCCGTAGCAATCAGCCCCAGCATTTT. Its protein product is CASTSSRSNQPQHF. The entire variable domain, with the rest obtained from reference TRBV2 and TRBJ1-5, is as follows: EPEVTQTPSHQVTQMGQEVILRCVPISNHLYFYWYRQILGQKVEFLVSFYNNEISEKSEIFDDQFSVERPDGSNFTLKIRSTKLEDSAMYFCASTSSRSNQPQHFGDGTRLSIL.

The CDR3 spells CASGRVSNTEAFF. DNA for the CDR3: TGTGCCAGCGGGCGGGTTTCGAACACTGAAGCTTTCTTT. The rearrangement uses TRBV12-3 or TRBV12-4 and TRBJ1-1; D unresolved. The CDR3 covers 13 residues. V was cut by 8 bases and J by 1 base, with 11 bases left in between.

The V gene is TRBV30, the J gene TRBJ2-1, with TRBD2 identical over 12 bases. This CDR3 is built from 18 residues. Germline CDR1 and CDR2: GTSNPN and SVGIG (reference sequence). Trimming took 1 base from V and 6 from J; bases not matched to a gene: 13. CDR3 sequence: CAWSASRTSGAAGNEQFF. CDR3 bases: TGTGCCTGGAGTGCTTCTCGGACTAGCGGGGCCGCAGGCAATGAGCAGTTCTTC.

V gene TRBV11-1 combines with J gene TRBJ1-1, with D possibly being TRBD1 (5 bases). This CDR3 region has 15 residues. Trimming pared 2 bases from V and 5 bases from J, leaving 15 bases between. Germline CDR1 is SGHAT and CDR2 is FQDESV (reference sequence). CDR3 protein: CASSLNDGPGTEAFF. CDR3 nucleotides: TGTGCCAGCAGCTTAAACGATGGCCCAGGGACTGAAGCTTTCTTT. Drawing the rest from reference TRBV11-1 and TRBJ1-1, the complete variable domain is EAEVAQSPRYKITEKSQAVAFWCDPISGHATLYWYRQILGQGPELLVQFQDESVVDDSQLPKDRFSAERLKGVDSTLKIQPAELGDSAMYLCASSLNDGPGTEAFFGQGTRLTVV.

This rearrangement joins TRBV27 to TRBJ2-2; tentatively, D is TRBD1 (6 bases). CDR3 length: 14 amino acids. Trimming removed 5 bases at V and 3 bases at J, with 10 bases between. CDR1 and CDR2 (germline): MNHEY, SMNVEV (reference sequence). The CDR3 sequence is CASSGQGYTGELFF. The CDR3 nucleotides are TGTGCCAGCAGTGGGCAGGGGTACACCGGGGAGCTGTTTTTT.

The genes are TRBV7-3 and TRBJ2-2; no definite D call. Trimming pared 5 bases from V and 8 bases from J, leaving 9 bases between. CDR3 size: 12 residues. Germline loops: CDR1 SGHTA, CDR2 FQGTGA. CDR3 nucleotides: TGTGCCAGCAGCCCCTACGGGGGGGAGCTGTTTTTT. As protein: CASSPYGGELFF.

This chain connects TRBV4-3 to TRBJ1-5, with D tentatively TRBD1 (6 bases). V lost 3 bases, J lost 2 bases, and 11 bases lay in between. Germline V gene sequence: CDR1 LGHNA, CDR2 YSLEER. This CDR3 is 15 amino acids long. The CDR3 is CASSQARQGNQPQHF. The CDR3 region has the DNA TGCGCCAGCAGCCAGGCCCGACAGGGCAATCAGCCCCAGCATTTT.

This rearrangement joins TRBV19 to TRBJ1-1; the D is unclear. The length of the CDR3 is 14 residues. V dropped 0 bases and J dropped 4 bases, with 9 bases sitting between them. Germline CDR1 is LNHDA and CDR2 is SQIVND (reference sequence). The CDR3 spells CASSIDRAGTEAFF. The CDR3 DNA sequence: TGTGCCAGTAGTATAGATCGAGCGGGCACTGAAGCTTTCTTT. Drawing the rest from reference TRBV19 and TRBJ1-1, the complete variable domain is DGGITQSPKYLFRKEGQNVTLSCEQNLNHDAMYWYRQDPGQGLRLIYYSQIVNDFQKGDIAEGYSVSREKKESFPLTVTSAQKNPTAFYLCASSIDRAGTEAFFGQGTRLTVV.